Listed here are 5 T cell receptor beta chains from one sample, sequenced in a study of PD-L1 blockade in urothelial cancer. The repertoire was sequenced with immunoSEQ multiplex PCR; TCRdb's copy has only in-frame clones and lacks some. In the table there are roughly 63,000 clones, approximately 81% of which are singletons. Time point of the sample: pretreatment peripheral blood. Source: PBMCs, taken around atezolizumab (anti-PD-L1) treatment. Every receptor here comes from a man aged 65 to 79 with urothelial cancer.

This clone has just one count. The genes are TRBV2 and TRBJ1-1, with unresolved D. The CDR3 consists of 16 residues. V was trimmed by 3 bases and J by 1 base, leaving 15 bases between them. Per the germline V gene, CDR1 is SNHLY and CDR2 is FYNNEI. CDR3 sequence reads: CASSEFEGAGNTEAFF. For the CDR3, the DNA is TGTGCCAGCAGTGAGTTTGAAGGCGCGGGGAACACTGAAGCTTTCTTT. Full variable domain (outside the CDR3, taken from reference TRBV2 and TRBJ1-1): EPEVTQTPSHQVTQMGQEVILRCVPISNHLYFYWYRQILGQKVEFLVSFYNNEISEKSEIFDDQFSVERPDGSNFTLKIRSTKLEDSAMYFCASSEFEGAGNTEAFFGQGTRLTVV.

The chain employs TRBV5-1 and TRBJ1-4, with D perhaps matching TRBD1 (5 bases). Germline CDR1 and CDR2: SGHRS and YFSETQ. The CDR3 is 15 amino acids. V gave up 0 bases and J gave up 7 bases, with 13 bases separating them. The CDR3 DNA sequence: TGCGCCAGCAGCTTGGCACAGGATCGCGGTGAAAAACTGTTTTTT. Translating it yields CASSLAQDRGEKLFF. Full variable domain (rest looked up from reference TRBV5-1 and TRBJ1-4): KAGVTQTPRYLIKTRGQQVTLSCSPISGHRSVSWYQQTPGQGLQFLFEYFSETQRNKGNFPGRFSGRQFSNSRSEMNVSTLELGDSALYLCASSLAQDRGEKLFFGSGTQLSVL.

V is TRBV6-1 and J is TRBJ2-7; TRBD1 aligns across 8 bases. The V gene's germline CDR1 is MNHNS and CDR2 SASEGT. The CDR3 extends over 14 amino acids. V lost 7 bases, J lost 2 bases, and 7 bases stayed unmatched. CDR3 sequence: CASKTGGLAYEQYF. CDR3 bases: TGTGCCAGCAAAACAGGGGGATTAGCCTACGAGCAGTACTTC.

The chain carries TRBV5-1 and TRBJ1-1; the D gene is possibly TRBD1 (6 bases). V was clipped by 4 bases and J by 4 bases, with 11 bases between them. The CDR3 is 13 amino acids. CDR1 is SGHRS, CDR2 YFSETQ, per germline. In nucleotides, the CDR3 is TGCGCCAGCAGCGCGGTAGGGGGCACTGAAGCTTTCTTT. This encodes CASSAVGGTEAFF.

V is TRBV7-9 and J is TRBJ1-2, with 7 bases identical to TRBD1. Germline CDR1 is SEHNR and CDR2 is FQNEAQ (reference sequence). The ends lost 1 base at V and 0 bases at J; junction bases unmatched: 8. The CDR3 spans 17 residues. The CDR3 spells CASSLDTWDSSNYGYTF. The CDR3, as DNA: TGTGCCAGCAGCTTAGATACTTGGGACAGCTCTAACTATGGCTACACCTTC.